This TCR beta chain was documented in a study of T cell repertoires in cytomegalovirus infection. Study information: Public TCR beta signature analysis indicated the presence of both CMV infection and matching HLA type.

MiXCR, applied by TCRdb to the reads, yields one record per CDR3 protein. The data contain 68,000 or so distinct CDR3 sequences, 22% of them seen just once; the ten biggest clones take up almost 80%. CDR3 length: 16 residues. CDR1 is SEHNR and CDR2 is FQNEAQ in the germline V gene (reference sequence). V was cut by 3 bases and J by 1 base, with 13 bases left in between. Study findings and constraints: Cumulative public TCR beta family frequency identified CMV carriers with the relevant HLA. HLA-C-restricted CMV-specific TCR beta clonotypes were dominant in the ex vivo response.

About this clonotype itself: Its antigen is undetermined. This may be a read error, as it is one base from a much larger clone.

The chain combines TRBV7-9 with TRBJ1-5; D is perhaps TRBD1 (5 bases). This clonotype was sampled from a human donor in good health (CMV status not recorded). Some clones in this sample may be carry-over from other donors' samples. Sequencing used PBMCs, sequenced either directly or after in vitro stimulation (not recorded which). DNA for the CDR3: TGTGCCAGCAGCTTCAATCAGGGCTCCAGCAATCAGCCCCAGCATTTT. This encodes CASSFNQGSSNQPQHF.